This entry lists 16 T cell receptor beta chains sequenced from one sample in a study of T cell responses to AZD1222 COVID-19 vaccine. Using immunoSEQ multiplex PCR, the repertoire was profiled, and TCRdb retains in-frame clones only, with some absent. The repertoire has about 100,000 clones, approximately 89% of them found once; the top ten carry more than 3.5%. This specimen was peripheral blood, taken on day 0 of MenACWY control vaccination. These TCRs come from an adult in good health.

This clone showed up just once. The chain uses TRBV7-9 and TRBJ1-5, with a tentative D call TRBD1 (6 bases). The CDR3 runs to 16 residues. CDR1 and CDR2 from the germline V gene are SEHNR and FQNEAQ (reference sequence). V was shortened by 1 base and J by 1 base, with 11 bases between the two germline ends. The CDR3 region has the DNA TGTGCCAGCAGCTTAGATGGGGGCGGGAGCAATCAGCCCCAGCATTTT. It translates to CASSLDGGGSNQPQHF.

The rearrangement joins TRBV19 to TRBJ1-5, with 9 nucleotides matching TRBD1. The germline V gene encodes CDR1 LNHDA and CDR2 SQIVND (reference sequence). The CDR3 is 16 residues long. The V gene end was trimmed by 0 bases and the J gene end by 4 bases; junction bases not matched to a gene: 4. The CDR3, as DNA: TGTGCCAGTAGTATAGACGTAGGGACAGGGAATCAGCCCCAGCATTTT. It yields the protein CASSIDVGTGNQPQHF.

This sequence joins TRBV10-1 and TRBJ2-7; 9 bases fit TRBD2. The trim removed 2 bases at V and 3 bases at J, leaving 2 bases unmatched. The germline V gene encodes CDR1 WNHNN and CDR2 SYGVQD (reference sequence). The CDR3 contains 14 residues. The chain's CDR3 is CASSEAGGRYEQYF. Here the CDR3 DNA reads TGCGCCAGCAGTGAGGCGGGGGGGCGCTACGAGCAGTACTTC.

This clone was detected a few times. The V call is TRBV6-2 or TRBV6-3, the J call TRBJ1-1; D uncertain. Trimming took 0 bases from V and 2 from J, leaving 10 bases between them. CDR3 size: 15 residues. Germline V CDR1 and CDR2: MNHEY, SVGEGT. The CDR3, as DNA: TGTGCCAGCAGTTACTCGAGATCCAGTAACACTGAAGCTTTCTTT. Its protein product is CASSYSRSSNTEAFF.

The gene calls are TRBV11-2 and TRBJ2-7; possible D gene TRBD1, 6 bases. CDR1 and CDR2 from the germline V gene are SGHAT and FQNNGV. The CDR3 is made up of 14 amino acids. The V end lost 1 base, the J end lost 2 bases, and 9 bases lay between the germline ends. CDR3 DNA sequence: TGTGCCAGCAGCTTAGGGGACATAGCCTACGAGCAGTACTTC. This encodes CASSLGDIAYEQYF.

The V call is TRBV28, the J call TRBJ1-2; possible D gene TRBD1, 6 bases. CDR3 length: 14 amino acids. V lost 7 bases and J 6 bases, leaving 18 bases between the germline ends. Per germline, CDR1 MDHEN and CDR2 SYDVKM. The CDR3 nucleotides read TGTGCCAGCATCTCCGGGACAAAGATTAATGGCTACACCTTC. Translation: CASISGTKINGYTF.

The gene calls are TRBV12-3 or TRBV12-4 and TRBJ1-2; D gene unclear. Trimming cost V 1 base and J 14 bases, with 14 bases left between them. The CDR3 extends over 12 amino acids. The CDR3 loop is CASSLGARVETF. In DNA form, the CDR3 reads TGTGCCAGCAGTTTAGGTGCGCGGGTTGAGACCTTC.

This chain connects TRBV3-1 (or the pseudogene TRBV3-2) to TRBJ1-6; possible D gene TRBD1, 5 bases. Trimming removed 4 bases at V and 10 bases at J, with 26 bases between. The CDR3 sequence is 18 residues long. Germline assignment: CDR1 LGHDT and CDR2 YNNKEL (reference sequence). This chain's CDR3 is CASSPRGQGAQNGSPLHF. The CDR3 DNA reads TGTGCCAGCAGCCCTAGAGGGCAGGGCGCCCAAAATGGGTCACCCCTCCACTTT.

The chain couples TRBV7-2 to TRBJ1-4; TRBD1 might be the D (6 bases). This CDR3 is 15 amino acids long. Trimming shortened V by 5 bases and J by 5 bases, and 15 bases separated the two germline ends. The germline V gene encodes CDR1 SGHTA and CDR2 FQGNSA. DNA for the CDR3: TGTGCCAGCAGCCCCTCCTGGGACAAGAATGAAAAACTGTTTTTT. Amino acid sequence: CASSPSWDKNEKLFF.

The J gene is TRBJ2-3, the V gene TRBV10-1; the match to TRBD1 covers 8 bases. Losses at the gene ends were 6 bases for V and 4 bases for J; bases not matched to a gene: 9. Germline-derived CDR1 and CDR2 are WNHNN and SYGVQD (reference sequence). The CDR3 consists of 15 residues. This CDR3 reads CASSPLRTGPDTQYF. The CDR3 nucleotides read TGCGCCAGCAGCCCGTTAAGGACAGGGCCAGATACGCAGTATTTT.

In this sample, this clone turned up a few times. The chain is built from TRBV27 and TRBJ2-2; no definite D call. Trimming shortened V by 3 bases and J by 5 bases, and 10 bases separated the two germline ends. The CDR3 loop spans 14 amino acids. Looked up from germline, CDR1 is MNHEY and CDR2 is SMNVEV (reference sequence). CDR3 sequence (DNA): TGTGCCAGCAGTTTCGCCCACGTAACCGGGGAGCTGTTTTTT. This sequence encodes CASSFAHVTGELFF.

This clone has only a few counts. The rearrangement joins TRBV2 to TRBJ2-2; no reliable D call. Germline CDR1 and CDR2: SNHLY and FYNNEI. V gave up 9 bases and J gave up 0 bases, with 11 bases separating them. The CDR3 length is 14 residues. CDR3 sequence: CASLRTPNTGELFF. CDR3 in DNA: TGTGCCAGTCTCCGGACCCCGAACACCGGGGAGCTGTTTTTT.

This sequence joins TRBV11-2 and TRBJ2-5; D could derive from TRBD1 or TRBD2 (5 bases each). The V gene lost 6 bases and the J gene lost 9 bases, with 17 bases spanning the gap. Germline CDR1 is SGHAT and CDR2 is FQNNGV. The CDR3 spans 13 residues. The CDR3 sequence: CASRTGRQRAQYF. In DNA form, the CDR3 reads TGTGCCAGCAGAACGGGACGGCAGAGGGCCCAGTACTTC.

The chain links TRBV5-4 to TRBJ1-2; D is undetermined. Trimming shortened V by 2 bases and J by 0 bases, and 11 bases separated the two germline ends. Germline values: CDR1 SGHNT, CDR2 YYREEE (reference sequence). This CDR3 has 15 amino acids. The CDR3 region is CASSFGSEANYGYTF. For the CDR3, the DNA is TGTGCCAGCAGCTTCGGATCTGAAGCTAACTATGGCTACACCTTC.

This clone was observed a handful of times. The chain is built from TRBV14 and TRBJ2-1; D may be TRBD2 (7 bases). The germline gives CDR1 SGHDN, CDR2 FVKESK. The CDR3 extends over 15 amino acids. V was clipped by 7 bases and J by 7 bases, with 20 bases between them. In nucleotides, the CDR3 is TGTGCCAGCACCCCTAGGGGGAGGGGTCCTAATGAGCAGTTCTTC. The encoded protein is CASTPRGRGPNEQFF.

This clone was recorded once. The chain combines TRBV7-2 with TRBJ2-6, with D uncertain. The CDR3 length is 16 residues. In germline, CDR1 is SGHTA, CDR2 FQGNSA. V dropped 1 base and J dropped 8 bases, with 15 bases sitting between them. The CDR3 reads CASSLVSYWTPNVLTF. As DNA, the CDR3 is TGTGCCAGCAGCTTAGTATCTTACTGGACGCCCAACGTCCTGACTTTC.